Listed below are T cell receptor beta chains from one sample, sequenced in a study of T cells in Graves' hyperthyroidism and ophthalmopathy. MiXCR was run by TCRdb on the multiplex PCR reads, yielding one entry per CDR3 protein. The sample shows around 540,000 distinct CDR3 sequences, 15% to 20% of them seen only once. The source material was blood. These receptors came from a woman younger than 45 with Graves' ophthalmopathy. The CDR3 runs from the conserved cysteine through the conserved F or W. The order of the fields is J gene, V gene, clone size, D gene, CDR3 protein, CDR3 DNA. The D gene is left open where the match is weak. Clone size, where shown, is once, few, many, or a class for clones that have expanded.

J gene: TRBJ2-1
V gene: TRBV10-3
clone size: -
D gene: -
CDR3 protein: CAISESPSITSEQFF
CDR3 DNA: TGTGCCATCAGTGAGTCCCCTAGCATAACGTCTGAGCAGTTCTTC

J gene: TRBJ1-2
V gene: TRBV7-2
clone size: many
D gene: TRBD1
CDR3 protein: CASSRYARPGGADGYTF
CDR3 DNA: TGTGCCAGCAGCCGATACGCCCGCCCAGGGGGCGCCGATGGCTACACCTTC

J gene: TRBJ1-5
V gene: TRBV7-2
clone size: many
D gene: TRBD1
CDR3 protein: CASSRTGEQPQHF
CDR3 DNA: TGTGCCAGCAGCCGGACAGGGGAACAGCCCCAGCATTTT

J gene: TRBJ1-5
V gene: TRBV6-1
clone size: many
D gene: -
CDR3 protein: CASSDGYGSGNQPQHF
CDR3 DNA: TGTGCCAGCAGTGACGGTTACGGATCCGGGAATCAGCCCCAGCATTTT

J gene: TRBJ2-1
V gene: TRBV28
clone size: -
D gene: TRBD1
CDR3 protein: CASRGTAPGNNEQFF
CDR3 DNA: TGTGCCAGCAGAGGGACAGCCCCAGGAAACAATGAGCAGTTCTTC

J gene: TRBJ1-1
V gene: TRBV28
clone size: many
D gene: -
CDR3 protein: CASSRAQGFMNTEAFF
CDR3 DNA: TGTGCCAGCAGTCGAGCCCAGGGATTTATGAACACTGAAGCTTTCTTT

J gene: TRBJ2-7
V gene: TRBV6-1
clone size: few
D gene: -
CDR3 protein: CASRGNSQGYEQYF
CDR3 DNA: TGTGCCAGCAGGGGGAATTCTCAGGGTTACGAGCAGTACTTC

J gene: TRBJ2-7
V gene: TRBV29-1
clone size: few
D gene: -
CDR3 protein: CSVEIQGSYEQYF
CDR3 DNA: TGCAGCGTTGAAATCCAGGGTTCCTACGAGCAGTACTTC

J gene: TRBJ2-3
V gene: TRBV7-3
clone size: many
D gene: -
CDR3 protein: CASSLKATDTQYF
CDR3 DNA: TGTGCCAGCAGCTTAAAGGCTACAGATACGCAGTATTTT

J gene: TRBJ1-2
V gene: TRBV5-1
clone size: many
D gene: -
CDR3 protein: CASSPDGGGVDGYTF
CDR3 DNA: TGCGCCAGCAGCCCGGACGGGGGGGGCGTGGATGGCTACACCTTC

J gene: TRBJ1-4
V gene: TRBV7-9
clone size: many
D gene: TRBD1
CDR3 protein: CASSLKQGATNEKLFF
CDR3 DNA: TGTGCCAGCAGCTTGAAACAGGGGGCAACTAATGAAAAACTGTTTTTT

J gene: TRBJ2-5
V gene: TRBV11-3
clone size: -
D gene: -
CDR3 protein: CASSFRQGLETQYF
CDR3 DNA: TGTGCCAGCAGTTTTCGACAGGGACTGGAGACCCAGTACTTC

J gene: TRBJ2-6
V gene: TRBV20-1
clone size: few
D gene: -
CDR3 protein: CSASSVSGANVLTF
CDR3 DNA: TGCAGTGCTAGCTCTGTCTCTGGGGCCAACGTCCTGACTTTC

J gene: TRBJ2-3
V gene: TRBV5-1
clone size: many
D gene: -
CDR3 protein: CASSLEAGHTDTQYF
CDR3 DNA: TGCGCCAGCAGCTTAGAGGCAGGACACACAGATACGCAGTATTTT

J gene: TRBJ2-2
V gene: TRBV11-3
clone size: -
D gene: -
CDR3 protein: CASSSGLHTGELFF
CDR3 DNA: TGTGCCAGCAGCTCGGGACTCCACACCGGGGAGCTGTTTTTT

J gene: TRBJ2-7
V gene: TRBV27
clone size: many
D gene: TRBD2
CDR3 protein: CASSIAGGPVNEQYF
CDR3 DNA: TGTGCCAGCAGTATAGCGGGAGGGCCTGTCAACGAGCAGTACTTC

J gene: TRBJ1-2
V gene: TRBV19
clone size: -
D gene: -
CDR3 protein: CASQVSLSPFYGYTF
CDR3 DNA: TGTGCCAGCCAAGTAAGCCTCAGCCCATTCTATGGCTACACCTTC

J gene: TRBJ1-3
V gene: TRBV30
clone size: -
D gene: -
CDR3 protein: CAWGGSGNTIYF
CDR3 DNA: TGTGCCTGGGGGGGATCTGGAAACACCATATATTTT

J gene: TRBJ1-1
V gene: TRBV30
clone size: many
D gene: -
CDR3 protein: CAWNQGGSTEAFF
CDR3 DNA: TGTGCCTGGAATCAGGGCGGGAGCACTGAAGCTTTCTTT

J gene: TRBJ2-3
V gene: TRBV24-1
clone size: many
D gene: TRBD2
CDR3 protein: CATSPGTSGSVTDTQYF
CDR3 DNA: TGTGCCACCAGTCCCGGGACTAGCGGGAGCGTCACAGATACGCAGTATTTT

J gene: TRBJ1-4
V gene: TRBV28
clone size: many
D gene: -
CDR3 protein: CASRTRVREKLFF
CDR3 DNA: TGTGCCAGCAGAACCAGGGTTCGGGAAAAACTGTTTTTT

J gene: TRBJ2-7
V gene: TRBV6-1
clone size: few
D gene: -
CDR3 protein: CASGGNLIGSGEQYF
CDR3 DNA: TGTGCCAGCGGTGGGAATCTCATCGGTTCGGGCGAGCAGTACTTC

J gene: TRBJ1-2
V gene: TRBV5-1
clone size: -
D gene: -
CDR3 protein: CASSLAIGGKSGYTF
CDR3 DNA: TGCGCCAGCAGCTTGGCCATAGGCGGAAAGAGTGGCTACACCTTC

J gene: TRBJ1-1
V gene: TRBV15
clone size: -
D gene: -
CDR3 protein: CATSNAVNTEAFF
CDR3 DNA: TGTGCCACCAGCAATGCAGTGAACACTGAAGCTTTCTTT

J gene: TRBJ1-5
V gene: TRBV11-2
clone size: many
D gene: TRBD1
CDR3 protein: CASSYGTGGSNQPQHF
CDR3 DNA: TGTGCCAGCAGCTACGGGACAGGGGGCAGCAATCAGCCCCAGCATTTT

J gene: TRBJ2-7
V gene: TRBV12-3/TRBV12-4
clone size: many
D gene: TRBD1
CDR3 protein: CASSFRGQGGYEQYF
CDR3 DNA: TGTGCCAGCAGTTTTAGGGGACAGGGGGGATACGAGCAGTACTTC

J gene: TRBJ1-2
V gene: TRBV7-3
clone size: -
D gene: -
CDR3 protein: CASSLRTVTNYGYTF
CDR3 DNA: TGTGCCAGCAGCCTAAGGACCGTTACTAACTATGGCTACACCTTC

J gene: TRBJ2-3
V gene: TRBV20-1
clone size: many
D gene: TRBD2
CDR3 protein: CSARVTQTVAGKQDTQYF
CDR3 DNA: TGCAGTGCTAGAGTAACCCAAACGGTAGCGGGAAAGCAAGATACGCAGTATTTT

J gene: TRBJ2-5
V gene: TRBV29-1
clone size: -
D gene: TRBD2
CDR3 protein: CSVDGLAGGRETQYF
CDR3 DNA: TGCAGCGTCGATGGACTAGCGGGAGGGCGGGAGACCCAGTACTTC

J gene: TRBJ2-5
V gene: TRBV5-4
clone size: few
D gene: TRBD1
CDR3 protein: CASSLAGGTGGETQYF
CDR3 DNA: TGTGCCAGCAGCTTGGCCGGAGGGACAGGGGGTGAGACCCAGTACTTC

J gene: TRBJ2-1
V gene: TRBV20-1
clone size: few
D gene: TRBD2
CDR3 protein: CSARERGSYNEQFF
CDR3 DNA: TGCAGTGCTAGGGAGCGCGGGAGCTACAATGAGCAGTTCTTC

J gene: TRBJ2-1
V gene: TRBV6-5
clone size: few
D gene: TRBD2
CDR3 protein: CASSYSMAGGGNEQFF
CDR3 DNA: TGTGCCAGCAGTTACTCGATGGCGGGAGGAGGTAATGAGCAGTTCTTC

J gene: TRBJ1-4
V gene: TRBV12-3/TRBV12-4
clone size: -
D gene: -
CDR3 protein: CASSLGAGLLFF
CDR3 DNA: TGTGCCAGCAGCCTGGGGGCAGGGTTACTGTTTTTT

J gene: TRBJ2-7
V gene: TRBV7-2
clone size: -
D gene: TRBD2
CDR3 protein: CASSFTSGSQGREQYF
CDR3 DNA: TGTGCCAGCAGCTTCACTAGCGGGAGTCAAGGGAGGGAGCAGTACTTC

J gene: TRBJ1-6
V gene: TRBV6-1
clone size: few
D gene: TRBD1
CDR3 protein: CASRRQGANSPLHF
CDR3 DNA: TGTGCCAGCAGGCGACAGGGGGCTAATTCACCCCTCCACTTT

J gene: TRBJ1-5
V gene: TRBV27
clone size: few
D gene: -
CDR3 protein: CASSLTEGQPQHF
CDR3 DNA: TGTGCCAGCAGTTTGACAGAGGGTCAGCCCCAGCATTTT

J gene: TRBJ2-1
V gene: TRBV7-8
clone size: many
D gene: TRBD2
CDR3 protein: CASIKGASGSYPSNEQFF
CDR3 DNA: TGTGCCAGCATCAAAGGGGCTAGCGGGAGTTACCCCTCAAATGAGCAGTTCTTC

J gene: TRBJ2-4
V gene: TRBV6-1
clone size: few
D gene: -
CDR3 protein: CASGPGVDIQYF
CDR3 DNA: TGTGCCAGCGGCCCAGGGGTGGACATTCAGTACTTC

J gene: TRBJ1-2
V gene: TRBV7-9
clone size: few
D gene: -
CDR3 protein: CASSLDSGTYGYTF
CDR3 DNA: TGTGCCAGCAGCTTGGACAGCGGGACCTATGGCTACACCTTC

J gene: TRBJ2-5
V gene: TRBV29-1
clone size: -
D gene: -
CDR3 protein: CSVGSSQVTQYF
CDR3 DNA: TGCAGCGTTGGGTCTAGCCAAGTGACCCAGTACTTC

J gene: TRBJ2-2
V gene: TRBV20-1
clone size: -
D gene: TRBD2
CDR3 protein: CSACRTSRAGELFF
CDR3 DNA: TGCAGTGCCTGCCGGACTAGCCGTGCCGGGGAGCTGTTTTTT

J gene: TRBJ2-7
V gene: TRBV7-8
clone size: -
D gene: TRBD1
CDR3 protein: CASSRQGASGEQYF
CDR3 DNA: TGTGCCAGCAGCCGACAGGGGGCTAGCGGGGAGCAGTACTTC

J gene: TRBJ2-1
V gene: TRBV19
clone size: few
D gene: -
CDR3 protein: CASSAGRQRSYNEQFF
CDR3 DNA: TGTGCCAGTAGTGCAGGACGACAGCGATCCTACAATGAGCAGTTCTTC

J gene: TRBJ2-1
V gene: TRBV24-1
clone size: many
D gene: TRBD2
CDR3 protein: CATSDTSGTYNEQFF
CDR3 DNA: TGTGCCACCAGTGATACAAGCGGGACCTACAATGAGCAGTTCTTC

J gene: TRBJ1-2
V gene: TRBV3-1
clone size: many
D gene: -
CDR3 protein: CASSRRWTANYGYTF
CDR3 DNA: TGTGCCAGCAGCCGAAGATGGACGGCTAACTATGGCTACACCTTC

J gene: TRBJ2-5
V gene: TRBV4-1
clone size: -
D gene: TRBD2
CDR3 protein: CASSQGGQETQYF
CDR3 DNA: TGCGCCAGCAGCCAGGGGGGGCAAGAGACCCAGTACTTC

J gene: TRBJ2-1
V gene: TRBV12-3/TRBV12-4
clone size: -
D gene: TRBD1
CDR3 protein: CASSLTLGQGGNEQFF
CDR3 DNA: TGTGCCAGCAGTCTTACCCTCGGACAGGGGGGGAATGAGCAGTTCTTC

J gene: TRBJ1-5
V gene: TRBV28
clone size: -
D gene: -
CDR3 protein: CASSSLRGNQPQHF
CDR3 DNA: TGTGCCAGCAGTTCCCTCAGAGGTAATCAGCCCCAGCATTTT

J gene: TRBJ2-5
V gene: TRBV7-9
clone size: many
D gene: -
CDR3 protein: CASSWLGGIEETQYF
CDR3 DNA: TGTGCCAGCAGCTGGCTGGGCGGGATAGAGGAGACCCAGTACTTC

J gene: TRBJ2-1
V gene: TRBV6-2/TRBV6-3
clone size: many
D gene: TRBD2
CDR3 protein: CASSYPLAGTGYNEQFF
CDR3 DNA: TGTGCCAGCAGTTACCCCCTAGCGGGAACGGGCTACAATGAGCAGTTCTTC

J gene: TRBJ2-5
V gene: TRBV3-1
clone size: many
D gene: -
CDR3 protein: CASVGGETQYF
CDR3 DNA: TGTGCCAGCGTAGGAGGAGAGACCCAGTACTTC

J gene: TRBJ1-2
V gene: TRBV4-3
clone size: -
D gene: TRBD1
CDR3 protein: CASSQFRDSDGYTF
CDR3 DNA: TGCGCCAGCAGCCAATTTAGGGACAGCGATGGCTACACCTTC

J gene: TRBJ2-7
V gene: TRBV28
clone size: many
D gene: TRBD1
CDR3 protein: CATGQGRYEQYF
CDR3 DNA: TGTGCCACCGGACAGGGCCGCTACGAGCAGTACTTC

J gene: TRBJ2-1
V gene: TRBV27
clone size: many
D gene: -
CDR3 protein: CASTRGSTYNEQFF
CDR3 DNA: TGTGCCAGCACTAGGGGGAGTACTTACAATGAGCAGTTCTTC

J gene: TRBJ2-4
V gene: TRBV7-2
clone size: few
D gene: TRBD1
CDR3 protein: CASSPLPQGPLAKNIQYF
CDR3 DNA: TGTGCCAGCAGCCCCCTCCCACAGGGGCCCTTAGCCAAAAACATTCAGTACTTC